This TCR beta chain was identified during a study of naive CD8 T cells in extremely preterm neonates (dated 2017 in TCRdb). Notes on the research overall: The age range of the adult participants is stated as 25-50 years in the abstract but as 20-50 years in the methods. The study compared the TCRbeta CDR3 repertoires of sorted naive CD8+ T cells among four age groups: extremely preterm neonates, term neonates, young children and adults.

On this clone itself: Its binding antigen is unknown. No much larger clone is present one base from it, and per-base qualities are unavailable.

The germline V gene specifies MDHEN as CDR1 and SYDVKM as CDR2. Taken from cysteine to phenylalanine, the CDR3 has 14 residues. The only DNA kept is the CDR3, 42 bases in frame from the first base. V and J are trimmed by 6 bases and 6 bases, and the gene matches miss 9 bases of the junction. A two-step, bias-controlled multiplex PCR was used to amplify TCRbeta CDR3 regions from genomic DNA. The multiplex PCR used primers specific for every TRBV and TRBJ gene segment. The immunoSEQ Assay was used to generate TCRbeta repertoire data. In the source study's methods: A relative-frequency ratio and a modified nearest-neighbor algorithm were applied to filter and cluster reads so that closely related sequences were merged. IMGT annotation was the basis for assigning V, D and J genes to CDR3 sequences. Template counts were normalized for PCR amplification bias and quantified against synthetic TCR CDR3 analog sequences. Only unique productive sequences, that is, in-frame CDR3 sequences lacking stop codons, were included in the analyses. The immunoSEQ Analyzer software was used to calculate clonality, defined as 1 minus Pielou's evenness, and iChao1 richness. Statistical testing was performed in JMP, using Student's t-test or a non-parametric test depending on Shapiro-Wilk normality results. The table comes from immuneACCESS by way of TCRdb, which keeps in-frame sequences with V and J called. Part of the clones is missing from these tables; in studies checked, under half for an unresolved V gene and the rest for unknown reasons. D and trimming come from the DNA, and the V and J calls and clone size come from that table. The table for this sample lists 4,000 to 6,500 clones; 95% to 99% of them were counted only once. The top ten clonotypes cover over 0.45% of the sample.

Summary of the overall study and its limitations: Preterm neonates had significantly lower iChao1 richness than all other age groups (p < 0.05) and an even clone distribution, indicating a less rich repertoire. Prospective longitudinal studies of preterm and term neonates were called for by the authors so that T cell development could be tracked within individuals. Among the limitations the authors pointed out were a small sample size and productive template counts that varied across preterm samples. The proportion of shared CDR3 nucleotide sequences was higher in preterm neonates (2.7%) than in term neonates (0.4%), young children (around 0.03%) and adults (approximately 0.01%). Compared with the older groups, preterm CDR3s were shorter and closer to germline, carrying fewer N additions and showing less junctional trimming.

Peripheral blood was donated by five healthy children aged roughly 15-56 months who were having elective routine surgery, plus five healthy nonsmoking adults. Healthy nonsmokers aged roughly 18-55 years, with a median age of around 40 years, were used as adult controls. A FACSAria III cell sorter was used to sort live, Annexin V-negative naive CD8+ T cells (CD3+CD8+CD45RA+CCR7+). Each sample yielded roughly 19,000 to 100,000 sorted naive CD8+ T cells. Ficoll-Paque density gradient centrifugation of diluted blood was used to isolate mononuclear cells. Before sorting, mononuclear cells were cryopreserved in about 10% DMSO plus 90% FBS and kept long term at -150 degrees C. Thawed cells were stained with Annexin V and antibodies against CD3, CD8, CCR7 and CD45RA. The DNeasy Blood and Tissue Kit was used to extract genomic DNA from sorted cell pellets that had been snap-frozen.

Rearrangement joined TRBV28 to TRBJ2-7; 9 bases in between match TRBD2. The sample comprised naive CD8+ T cells from blood. This TCR was sampled from a human donor in good health. The nucleotide sequence reads as follows: TGTGCCAGCAGGTCGCCGGGACTAGCTTCCGAGCAGTACTTC. This yields the protein CASRSPGLASEQYF.